The 26 T cell receptor beta chains in this list originate from one sample, sequenced in a study of a mutant IDH1 vaccine in newly diagnosed glioma. Time point in this sample: week 35, safety follow-up. What each vaccine dose contained was 300 ug of mutant IDH1 20-mer peptide, accompanied by topical imiquimod. Repertoires were generated with immunoSEQ multiplex PCR, while TCRdb's copy carries only in-frame clones and drops some. Of approximately 43,000 clones listed, 85% to 90% are singletons. No antigen has been assigned to these receptors. Sequencing was performed on PBMCs, taken from a glioma patient whose treatment included an IDH1 peptide vaccine. Source of these receptors: a man aged 40-49 years with glioma.

This chain links TRBV13 with TRBJ2-3, with TRBD1 identical over 8 bases. The length of the CDR3 is 17 residues. V was pared by 4 bases and J by 4 bases, with 13 bases of the junction left unmatched. CDR1 and CDR2 (germline): PRHDT, FYEKMQ (reference sequence). The CDR3 nucleotides are TGTGCCAGCAGCTCTACAGGGGGATGGCGGTGGGCAGATACGCAGTATTTT. Translating gives CASSSTGGWRWADTQYF.

The chain links TRBV9 to TRBJ1-6; the D is unclear. Per the germline V gene, CDR1 is SGDLS and CDR2 is YYNGEE. This CDR3 has 14 residues. V was clipped by 0 bases and J by 10 bases, with 11 bases between them. The CDR3 spells CASSVGRSLSPLHF. The CDR3 DNA is TGTGCCAGCAGCGTAGGCAGGTCCTTATCACCCCTCCACTTT.

The rearrangement links TRBV2 to TRBJ2-1; TRBD1 agrees at 8 bases. V lost 3 bases to trimming and J lost 4 bases; unmatched junction nucleotides: 5. CDR3 length: 15 amino acids. The germline V gene encodes CDR1 SNHLY and CDR2 FYNNEI. The CDR3 here is CASSEDRQGYNEQFF. The CDR3 DNA follows: TGTGCCAGCAGTGAGGACCGACAGGGGTACAATGAGCAGTTCTTC.

On this clone: The junction and the germline gene differ at one end; a read error may be behind it. The J gene is TRBJ2-5, the V gene TRBV4-2; D tentatively fits TRBD1 or TRBD2 (5 bases each). Germline V gives CDR1 LGHNA, CDR2 YNFKEQ. This CDR3 has 14 residues. This CDR3 is CASSQEGYQETQYF. In nucleotides, the CDR3 is TGTGCCAGCAGTCAAGAGGGGTACCAAGAGACCCAGTACTTC.

This clone has only a few counts. The chain joins TRBV6-1 to TRBJ2-5, with 12 nucleotides matching TRBD2. The germline CDR1 and CDR2 sequences are MNHNS and SASEGT. The CDR3 runs to 15 residues. The junction had 0 bases not matched to a gene; V was cut back by 2 bases and J by 2 bases. In DNA, the CDR3 is TGTGCCAGCAGTGAACTAGCGGGGGGGCAAGAGACCCAGTACTTC. Translation gives CASSELAGGQETQYF.

This sequence joins TRBV6-1 and TRBJ2-7; TRBD2 is a possible D gene (6 bases). Trimming took 3 bases from V and 8 from J, leaving 17 bases between them. This CDR3 is built from 14 residues. The germline V gene has CDR1 MNHNS and CDR2 SASEGT. In nucleotides, the CDR3 is TGTGCCAGCAGTGAGGGGAGGCAAGTACGTCAGCAGTACGTC. Protein: CASSEGRQVRQQYV.

This chain connects TRBV7-9 to TRBJ1-3, with D unclear. Trimming left V 1 base short and J 3 bases short, with 1 base between. The CDR3 covers 12 residues. Germline V CDR1 and CDR2: SEHNR, FQNEAQ (reference sequence). CDR3: CASSLGGNTIYF. The CDR3 region has the DNA TGTGCCAGCAGCTTAGGTGGAAACACCATATATTTT.

The sample holds one count of this clone. The chain couples TRBV30 to TRBJ2-3; weak D call: TRBD2 (7 bases). CDR3 length: 16 residues. The germline CDR1 and CDR2 sequences are GTSNPN and SVGIG (reference sequence). Deletions cut 1 base from V and 2 bases from J, with 16 bases between. The CDR3 DNA reads TGTGCCTGGAGTGAATCGGGGGGCAGGAACACAGATACGCAGTATTTT. This encodes CAWSESGGRNTDTQYF.

The chain is built from TRBV10-2 and TRBJ2-2, with a tentative D call TRBD2 (6 bases). V was shortened by 10 bases and J by 1 base, with 13 bases between the two germline ends. CDR1 and CDR2 (germline): WSHSY, SAAADI. This CDR3 is built from 14 residues. The CDR3 region is CATGAGMNTGELFF. In nucleotides, the CDR3 is TGCGCCACCGGGGCGGGAATGAACACCGGGGAGCTGTTTTTT.

The chain carries TRBV18 and TRBJ2-5; 12 positions agree with TRBD1. Looked up from germline, CDR1 is KGHSH and CDR2 is LQKENI. The CDR3 has 15 residues. The junction had 2 bases not matched to a gene; V was cut back by 1 base and J by 5 bases. CDR3 sequence: CASSPRDRGQETQYF. In DNA form, the CDR3 reads TGTGCCAGCTCACCACGGGACAGGGGGCAGGAGACCCAGTACTTC. Together with reference TRBV18 and TRBJ2-5, the CDR3 gives the full variable domain: NAGVMQNPRHLVRRRGQEARLRCSPMKGHSHVYWYRQLPEEGLKFMVYLQKENIIDESGMPKERFSAEFPKEGPSILRIQQVVRGDSAAYFCASSPRDRGQETQYFGPGTRLLVL.

The chain joins TRBV9 to TRBJ2-7; D is undetermined. Germline V CDR1 and CDR2: SGDLS, YYNGEE. The CDR3 sequence is 14 residues long. Trimming stripped 4 bases from V and 2 bases from J, with 13 bases between. DNA for the CDR3: TGTGCCAGCAGCCCCTGGGGTTCCGCCTACGAGCAGTACTTC. It specifies CASSPWGSAYEQYF.

The V and J genes are TRBV28 and TRBJ2-3, with 9 bases identical to TRBD1. This CDR3 spans 15 amino acids. In germline, CDR1 is MDHEN, CDR2 SYDVKM. J lost 5 bases, V lost 5 bases, and 8 bases had no gene match. CDR3: CASSLQTTGGDTQYF. The DNA for the CDR3 is TGTGCCAGCAGTCTTCAAACGACAGGGGGAGATACGCAGTATTTT.

The genes are TRBV4-1 and TRBJ2-7, with 10 bases identical to TRBD2. CDR1 and CDR2 (germline): MGHRA, YSYEKL. The CDR3 sequence is 14 residues long. The V gene end was trimmed by 4 bases and the J gene end by 7 bases; junction bases not matched to a gene: 7. CDR3 DNA: TGCGCCAGCAGCCCTACTAGCGGGGTAGCGGAGCAGTACTTC. Its translation is CASSPTSGVAEQYF.

The rearrangement uses TRBV6-1 and TRBJ1-5; no clear D. Germline lookup yields CDR1 MNHNS and CDR2 SASEGT. With 1 base removed from V and 4 bases from J, the gap between germline ends came to 17 bases. This CDR3 has 17 residues. CDR3 region: CASSEGSVIMGNQPQHF. The CDR3 coding sequence is TGTGCCAGCAGTGAAGGGTCCGTGATCATGGGGAATCAGCCCCAGCATTTT.

The rearrangement uses TRBV28 and TRBJ1-5; 9 positions match TRBD1. The CDR3 length is 14 residues. Trimming at V came to 9 bases and at J to 6 bases, leaving 9 bases not matched to a gene. Per the germline V gene, CDR1 is MDHEN and CDR2 is SYDVKM. DNA for the CDR3: TGTGCCAGTACGTGGGACAGGGAGAGTCAGCCCCAGCATTTT. It encodes CASTWDRESQPQHF.

The chain combines TRBV4-1 with TRBJ2-7; a possible D gene is TRBD2 (6 bases). CDR3 length: 15 amino acids. The germline V and J ends were trimmed by 1 base and 3 bases, with 13 bases remaining between them. Germline V CDR1 and CDR2: MGHRA, YSYEKL. CDR3 DNA: TGCGCCAGCAGCCAAGGGATAGTGGGGGGCTACGAGCAGTACGTC. Its protein is CASSQGIVGGYEQYV.

The V call is TRBV5-5, the J call TRBJ2-3; 11 positions match TRBD1. CDR3 length: 19 residues. Per germline, CDR1 SGHKS and CDR2 YYEKEE (reference sequence). The trim removed 1 base at V and 0 bases at J, leaving 10 bases unmatched. The CDR3 DNA sequence: TGTGCCAGCAGCTTGTTAAGGACAGGGGGCCGCAATAGCACAGATACGCAGTATTTT. The encoded protein is CASSLLRTGGRNSTDTQYF.

This chain joins TRBV28 and TRBJ1-2; possibly TRBD1 for D (5 bases). CDR3 length equals 15 residues. In germline, CDR1 is MDHEN, CDR2 SYDVKM. Trimming shortened V by 2 bases and J by 2 bases, and 12 bases separated the two germline ends. CDR3 in DNA: TGTGCCAGCAGTTTAGGGGGTCTTCCCAACTATGGCTACACCTTC. Translation gives CASSLGGLPNYGYTF.

The chain recombines TRBV5-1 with TRBJ2-5; D might be TRBD1 or TRBD2, each matching 7 bases. Near its end, the DNA agrees better with TRBJ2-7, so the J call may be wrong. Germline lookup yields CDR1 SGHRS and CDR2 YFSETQ. This CDR3 comprises 18 residues. CDR3 residues: CASSGSSGGDTYSYEQYF. The CDR3, as DNA: TGCGCCAGCAGCGGATCTTCAGGGGGGGACACTTACTCCTACGAGCAGTACTTC.

This sequence joins TRBV5-4 and TRBJ1-2; weak D call: TRBD1 (6 bases). With 4 bases removed from V and 8 bases from J, the gap between germline ends came to 15 bases. Germline V gives CDR1 SGHNT, CDR2 YYREEE (reference sequence). The length of the CDR3 is 13 residues. CDR3 amino acids: CASSLWTETGYTF. In DNA form, the CDR3 reads TGTGCCAGCAGCCTATGGACAGAAACGGGCTACACCTTC.

The J gene is TRBJ2-7, the V gene TRBV7-2; either TRBD1 or TRBD2 may fit D (5 bases each). Trimming removed 7 bases from V and 1 base from J, with 14 bases in between. This CDR3 spans 14 amino acids. Germline V CDR1 and CDR2: SGHTA, FQGNSA. The CDR3 DNA reads TGTGCCAGCACCCTACTAGGGGTATCCTACGAGCAGTACTTC. Protein sequence: CASTLLGVSYEQYF.

J is TRBJ2-1 and V is TRBV5-1, with D unclear. The V and J ends lost 1 base and 5 bases respectively, with 4 bases between them. Per germline, CDR1 SGHRS and CDR2 YFSETQ. CDR3 length equals 12 residues. CDR3 protein: CASSLSNNEQFF. DNA of the CDR3: TGCGCCAGCAGCTTGTCGAACAATGAGCAGTTCTTC.

This sequence joins TRBV7-6 and TRBJ2-7; TRBD2 might be the D (6 bases). V was pared by 5 bases and J by 5 bases, with 13 bases between. The CDR3 covers 13 residues. Germline values: CDR1 SGHVS, CDR2 FNYEAQ. For the CDR3, the DNA is TGTGCCAGCAGCCTCTGTCCGGGGGACGAGCAGTACGTC. Translated: CASSLCPGDEQYV.

About this clone: Because the CDR3's place on the DNA is in doubt, the DNA is left out and the CDR3 is given as listed by TCRdb. J is TRBJ1-2 and V is TRBV11-2; the table's D call TRBD1 went unverified against the DNA. The CDR3 region is 12 residues in length, termini included. Looked up from germline, CDR1 is SGHAT and CDR2 is FQNNGV. CDR3 region: CASSLWGQGNTF.

V usage is TRBV5-4 and J usage is TRBJ1-2, with 7 bases lining up with TRBD1. With 4 bases clipped from V and 1 base from J, the junction kept 4 bases outside the gene matches. This CDR3 is 14 amino acids long. Germline V gives CDR1 SGHNT, CDR2 YYREEE (reference sequence). The CDR3 protein is CASSNRQGNYGYTF. In nucleotides, the CDR3 is TGTGCCAGCAGCAACCGACAGGGTAACTATGGCTACACCTTC.

The chain links TRBV28 to TRBJ1-2; 9 bases align to TRBD1. The V segment lost 6 bases and the J segment 6 bases; nucleotides outside the gene matches: 8. Germline V gives CDR1 MDHEN, CDR2 SYDVKM. This CDR3 has 14 residues. CDR3 loop: CASRSGGTGHGYTF. CDR3 DNA: TGTGCCAGCAGGAGTGGTGGGACAGGGCATGGCTACACCTTC.